These T cell receptor beta chains were read from a single sample in a study of blood T cell repertoires in COVID-19. TCRdb's copy holds only in-frame clones and misses some; the assay was immunoSEQ multiplex PCR. This sample carries approximately 260,000 clones, around 90% of them seen once, and the ten largest clones take roughly 10%. The sample comprised peripheral blood. The origin of the receptors is a woman in her 70s with COVID-19, enrolled during active disease. The CDR3 runs from the conserved cysteine through the conserved F or W. The D gene is left open where the match is weak. Only some rows state a clone size, as once, few, many or a class for expanded clones.

clone size: NA
J gene: TRBJ2-1
V gene: TRBV9
D gene: TRBD2
CDR3 protein: CASSVASGRPPNEQFF
CDR3 DNA: TGTGCCAGCAGCGTAGCTAGCGGGAGGCCCCCCAATGAGCAGTTCTTC

clone size: NA
J gene: TRBJ2-2
V gene: TRBV7-9
D gene: TRBD1
CDR3 protein: CASSSPGQINTGELFF
CDR3 DNA: TGTGCCAGCAGTTCTCCGGGACAGATAAACACCGGGGAGCTGTTTTTT

clone size: NA
J gene: TRBJ1-4
V gene: TRBV28
D gene: TRBD1
CDR3 protein: CASSSYYFGQENEKLFF
CDR3 DNA: TGTGCCAGCAGTTCCTACTATTTTGGACAGGAAAATGAAAAACTGTTTTTT

clone size: NA
J gene: TRBJ1-2
V gene: TRBV29-1
D gene: NA
CDR3 protein: CSAFGGARYGYTF
CDR3 DNA: TGCAGCGCGTTCGGGGGGGCGCGGTATGGCTACACCTTC

clone size: NA
J gene: TRBJ2-5
V gene: TRBV5-4
D gene: TRBD2
CDR3 protein: CASSGRPSGNQETQYF
CDR3 DNA: TGTGCCAGCAGCGGGCGGCCTAGCGGGAACCAAGAGACCCAGTACTTC

clone size: NA
J gene: TRBJ2-4
V gene: TRBV11-2
D gene: NA
CDR3 protein: CASSPLGNIQYF
CDR3 DNA: TGTGCCAGCAGCCCACTAGGGAACATTCAGTACTTC

clone size: NA
J gene: TRBJ2-7
V gene: TRBV5-5
D gene: NA
CDR3 protein: CASSLGLREDYEQYF
CDR3 DNA: TGTGCCAGCAGCTTGGGACTACGAGAAGATTACGAGCAGTACTTC

clone size: NA
J gene: TRBJ1-5
V gene: TRBV7-2
D gene: NA
CDR3 protein: CASSFVGTDSNQPQHF
CDR3 DNA: TGTGCCAGCAGCTTTGTCGGAACAGATAGCAATCAGCCCCAGCATTTT

clone size: NA
J gene: TRBJ1-5
V gene: TRBV28
D gene: NA
CDR3 protein: CASSRASENQPQHF
CDR3 DNA: TGTGCCAGCAGCCGAGCTAGCGAAAATCAGCCCCAGCATTTT

clone size: NA
J gene: TRBJ2-3
V gene: TRBV4-3
D gene: NA
CDR3 protein: CASSQDPQGFDTQYF
CDR3 DNA: TGCGCCAGCAGCCAAGATCCCCAGGGGTTCGATACGCAGTATTTT

clone size: NA
J gene: TRBJ1-5
V gene: TRBV28
D gene: TRBD1
CDR3 protein: CASGMTGGSYSNQPQHF
CDR3 DNA: TGTGCCAGCGGTATGACAGGGGGCTCCTATAGCAATCAGCCCCAGCATTTT

clone size: once
J gene: TRBJ1-5
V gene: TRBV28
D gene: NA
CDR3 protein: CASSLSLGESNQPQHF
CDR3 DNA: TGTGCCAGCAGTTTATCCCTCGGTGAGAGCAATCAGCCCCAGCATTTT

clone size: NA
J gene: TRBJ2-1
V gene: TRBV27
D gene: TRBD2
CDR3 protein: CASRLAGVNNEQFF
CDR3 DNA: TGTGCCAGCAGGCTAGCGGGAGTTAACAATGAGCAGTTCTTC

clone size: NA
J gene: TRBJ2-3
V gene: TRBV28
D gene: TRBD1
CDR3 protein: CASSSWGQGNTDTQYF
CDR3 DNA: TGTGCCAGCAGTTCCTGGGGACAGGGAAACACAGATACGCAGTATTTT

clone size: NA
J gene: TRBJ2-7
V gene: TRBV10-3
D gene: TRBD2
CDR3 protein: CAISWSGGTYEQYF
CDR3 DNA: TGTGCCATCAGCTGGAGCGGGGGAACCTACGAGCAGTACTTC

clone size: NA
J gene: TRBJ2-7
V gene: TRBV10-3
D gene: NA
CDR3 protein: CATNVESSYEQYF
CDR3 DNA: TGTGCCACCAATGTTGAGAGCTCCTACGAGCAGTACTTC

clone size: NA
J gene: TRBJ1-2
V gene: TRBV9
D gene: TRBD1
CDR3 protein: CASSGTGDYGYTF
CDR3 DNA: TGTGCCAGCAGCGGGACAGGGGATTATGGCTACACCTTC